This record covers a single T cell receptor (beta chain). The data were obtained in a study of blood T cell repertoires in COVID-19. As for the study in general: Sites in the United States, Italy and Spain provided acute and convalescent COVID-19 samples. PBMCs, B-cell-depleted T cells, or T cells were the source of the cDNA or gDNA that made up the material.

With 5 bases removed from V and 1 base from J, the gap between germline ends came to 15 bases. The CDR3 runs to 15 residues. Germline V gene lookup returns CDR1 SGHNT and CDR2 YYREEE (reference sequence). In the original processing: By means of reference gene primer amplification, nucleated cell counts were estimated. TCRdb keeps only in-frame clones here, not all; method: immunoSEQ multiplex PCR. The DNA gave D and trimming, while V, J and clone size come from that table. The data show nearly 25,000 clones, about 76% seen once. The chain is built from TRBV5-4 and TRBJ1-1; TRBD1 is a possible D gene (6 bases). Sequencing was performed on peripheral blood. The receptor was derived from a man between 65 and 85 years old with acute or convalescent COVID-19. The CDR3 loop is CASRMAKGGNTEAFF. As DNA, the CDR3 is TGTGCCAGCAGAATGGCTAAAGGGGGGAACACTGAAGCTTTCTTT.